The entry below gives a single T cell receptor (beta chain) sequence along with its context. The antigen remains unidentified. The CDR3 spans 14 residues. V lost 2 bases and J lost 6, with 8 bases in between. The data are from a study of vaccination and CD4 T cells after COVID-19. Study in general: Researchers treated cells with overlapping spike peptides taken from SARS-CoV-2, HCoV-NL63, HCoV-OC43 and HCoV-229E.

CD4+ T cells that had been cultured provided DNA sequenced with the Oncomine TCR Beta short-read assay. Via MiXCR, TCRdb re-called the PCR reads, giving one row per CDR3 protein. The sample contains some 3,900 distinct CDR3 sequences, about 45% of which appear only once. Treatment reported: roughly 10-day PBMC culture with coronavirus spike peptide pools or control peptides (ViraFEST assay). This sequence was found in a human donor who had recovered from COVID-19. The sequencing sample was made of CD4+ T cells from blood, cultured in vitro. The gene calls are TRBV12-3 or TRBV12-4 and TRBJ1-6; maybe TRBD1 (5 bases). This CDR3 is CASSLSRGNSPLHF. For the CDR3, the DNA is TGTGCCAGCAGTTTATCAAGGGGTAATTCACCCCTCCACTTT.